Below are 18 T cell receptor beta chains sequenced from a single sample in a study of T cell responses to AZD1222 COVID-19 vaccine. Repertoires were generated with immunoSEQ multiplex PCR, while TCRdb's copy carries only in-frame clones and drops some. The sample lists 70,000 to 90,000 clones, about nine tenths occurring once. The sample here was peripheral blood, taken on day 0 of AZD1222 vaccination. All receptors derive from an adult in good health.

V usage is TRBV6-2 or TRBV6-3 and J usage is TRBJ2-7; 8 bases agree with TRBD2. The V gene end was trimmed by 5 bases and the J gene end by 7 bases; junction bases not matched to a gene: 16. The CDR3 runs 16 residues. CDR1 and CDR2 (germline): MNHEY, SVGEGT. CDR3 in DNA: TGTGCCAGCAGTGCAACCCCCCGACTAGCGATAGGTGAGCAGTACTTC. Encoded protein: CASSATPRLAIGEQYF.

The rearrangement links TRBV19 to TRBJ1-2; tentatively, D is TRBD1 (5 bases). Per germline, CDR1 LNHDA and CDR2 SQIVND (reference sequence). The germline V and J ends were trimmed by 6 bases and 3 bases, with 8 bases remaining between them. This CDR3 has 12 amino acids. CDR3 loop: CASRSGYYGYTF. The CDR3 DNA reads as TGTGCCAGTAGGTCAGGGTACTATGGCTACACCTTC.

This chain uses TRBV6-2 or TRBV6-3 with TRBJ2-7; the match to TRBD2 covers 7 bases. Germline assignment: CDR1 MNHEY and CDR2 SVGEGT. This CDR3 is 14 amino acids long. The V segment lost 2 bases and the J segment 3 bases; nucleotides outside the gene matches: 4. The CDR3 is CASSYGGDYYEQYF. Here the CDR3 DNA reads TGTGCCAGCAGTTACGGGGGGGATTACTACGAGCAGTACTTC.

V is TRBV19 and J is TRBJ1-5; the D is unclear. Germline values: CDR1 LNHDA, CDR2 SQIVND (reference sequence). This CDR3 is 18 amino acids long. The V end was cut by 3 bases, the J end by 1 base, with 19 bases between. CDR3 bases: TGTGCCAGTAGTATGAGAGCGGGGTTGAGTATAAGCAATCAGCCCCAGCATTTT. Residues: CASSMRAGLSISNQPQHF.

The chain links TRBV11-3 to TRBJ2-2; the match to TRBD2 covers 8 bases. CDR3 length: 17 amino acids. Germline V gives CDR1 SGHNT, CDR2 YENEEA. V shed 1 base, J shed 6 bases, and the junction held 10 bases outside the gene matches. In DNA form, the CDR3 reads TGTGCCAGCAGCTTAGCGAAGGGGAGCGGGAGCGCCGGGGAGCTGTTTTTT. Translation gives CASSLAKGSGSAGELFF.

CDR3: CASSLLWVGFRSSYEQYF. As DNA, the CDR3 is TGTGCCAGCAGCTTACTATGGGTCGGGTTCCGGAGCTCCTACGAGCAGTACTTC. The chain is built from TRBV7-3 and TRBJ2-7; D is unclear. CDR1 and CDR2 from the germline V gene are SGHTA and FQGTGA. Trimming left V 2 bases short and J 0 bases short, with 20 bases between. The CDR3 runs 18 residues.

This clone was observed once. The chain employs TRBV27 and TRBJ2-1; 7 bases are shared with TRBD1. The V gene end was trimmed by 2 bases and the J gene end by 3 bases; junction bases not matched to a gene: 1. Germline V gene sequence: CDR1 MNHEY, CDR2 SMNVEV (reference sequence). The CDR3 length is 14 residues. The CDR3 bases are TGTGCCAGCAGTTTAGGGGACAGCTACAATGAGCAGTTCTTC. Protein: CASSLGDSYNEQFF.

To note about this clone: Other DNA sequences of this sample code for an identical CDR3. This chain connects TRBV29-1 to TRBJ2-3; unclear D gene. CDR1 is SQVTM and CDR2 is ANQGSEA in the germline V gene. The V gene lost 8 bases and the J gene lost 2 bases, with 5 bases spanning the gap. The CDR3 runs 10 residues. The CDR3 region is CSTDTDTQYF. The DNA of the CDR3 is TGCAGCACGGACACAGATACGCAGTATTTT.

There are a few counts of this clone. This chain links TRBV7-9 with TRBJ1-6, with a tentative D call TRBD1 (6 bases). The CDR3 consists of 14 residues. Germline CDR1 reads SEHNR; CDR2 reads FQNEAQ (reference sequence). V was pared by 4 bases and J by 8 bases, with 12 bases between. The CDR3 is CASSWGGEDSPLHF. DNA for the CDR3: TGTGCCAGCAGCTGGGGGGGCGAGGATTCACCCCTCCACTTT.

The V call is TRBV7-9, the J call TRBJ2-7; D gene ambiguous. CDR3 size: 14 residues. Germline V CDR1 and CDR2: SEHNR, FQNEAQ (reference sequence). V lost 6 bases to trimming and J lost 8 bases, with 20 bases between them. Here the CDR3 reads CASSQPPPSVKQYF. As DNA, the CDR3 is TGTGCCAGCAGTCAGCCTCCCCCTTCAGTGAAGCAGTACTTC.

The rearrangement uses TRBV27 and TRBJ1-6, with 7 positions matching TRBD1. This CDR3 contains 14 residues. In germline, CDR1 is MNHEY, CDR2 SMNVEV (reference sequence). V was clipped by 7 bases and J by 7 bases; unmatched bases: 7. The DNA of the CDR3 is TGTGCCAGCACCCGGGACAGCCGGAATTCACCCCTCCACTTT. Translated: CASTRDSRNSPLHF.

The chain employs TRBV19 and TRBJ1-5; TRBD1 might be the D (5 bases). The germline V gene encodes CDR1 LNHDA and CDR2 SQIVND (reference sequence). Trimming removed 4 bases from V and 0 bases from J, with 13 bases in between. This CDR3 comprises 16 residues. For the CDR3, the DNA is TGTGCCAGTAGTAGGGGCGGGGTCGGTAGCAATCAGCCCCAGCATTTT. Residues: CASSRGGVGSNQPQHF.

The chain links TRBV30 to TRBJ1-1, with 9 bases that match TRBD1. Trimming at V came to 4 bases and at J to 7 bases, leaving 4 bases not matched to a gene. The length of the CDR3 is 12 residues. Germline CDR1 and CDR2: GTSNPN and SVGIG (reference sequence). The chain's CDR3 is CAWMGTGSEAFF. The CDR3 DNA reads TGTGCCTGGATGGGGACAGGGAGTGAAGCTTTCTTT.

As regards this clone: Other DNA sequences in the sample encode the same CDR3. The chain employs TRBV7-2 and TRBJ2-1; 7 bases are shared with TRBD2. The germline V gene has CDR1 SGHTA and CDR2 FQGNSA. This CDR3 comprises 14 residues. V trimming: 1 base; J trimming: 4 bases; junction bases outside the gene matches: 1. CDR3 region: CASSLGGGYNEQFF. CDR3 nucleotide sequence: TGTGCCAGCAGCTTAGGGGGGGGGTACAATGAGCAGTTCTTC.

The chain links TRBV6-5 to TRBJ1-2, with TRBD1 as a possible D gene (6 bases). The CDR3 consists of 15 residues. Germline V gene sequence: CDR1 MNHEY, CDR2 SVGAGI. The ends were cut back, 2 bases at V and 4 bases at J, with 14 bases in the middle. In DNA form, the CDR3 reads TGTGCCAGCAGTTACACGGCAGGGGCCACCTATGGCTACACCTTC. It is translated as CASSYTAGATYGYTF.

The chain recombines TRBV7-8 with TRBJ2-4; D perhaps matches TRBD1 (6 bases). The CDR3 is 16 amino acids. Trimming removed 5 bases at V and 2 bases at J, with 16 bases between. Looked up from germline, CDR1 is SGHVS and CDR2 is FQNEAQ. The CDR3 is CASSEQTGLTKNIQYF. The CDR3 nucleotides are TGTGCCAGCAGCGAACAGACAGGTTTAACCAAAAACATTCAGTACTTC.

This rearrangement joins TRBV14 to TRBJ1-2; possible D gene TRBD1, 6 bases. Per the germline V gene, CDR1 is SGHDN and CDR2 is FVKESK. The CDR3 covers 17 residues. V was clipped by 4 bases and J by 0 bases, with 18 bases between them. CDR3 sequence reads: CASSPPGTMGPNYGYTF. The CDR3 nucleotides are TGTGCCAGCAGCCCTCCCGGGACAATGGGACCTAACTATGGCTACACCTTC.

The CDR3 DNA reads TGTGCCAGTAGAGGGGTCGTAGCGGGGGATTCCTACGAGCAGTACTTC. As protein: CASRGVVAGDSYEQYF. The chain combines TRBV19 with TRBJ2-7; TRBD2 matches at 9 bases. Germline V gene sequence: CDR1 LNHDA, CDR2 SQIVND (reference sequence). The CDR3 has 16 amino acids. Losses at the gene ends were 6 bases for V and 1 base for J; bases not matched to a gene: 10.